The rows below give T cell receptor beta chains drawn from one sample of a study of OX40 agonist ivuxolimab in advanced cancers. TCRdb's copy holds only in-frame clones and misses some; the assay was immunoSEQ multiplex PCR. The sample lists some 39,000 clones; 87% were seen once. This sample comprised CD4+ or CD8+ T cells sorted from blood, obtained in a trial of the OX40 agonist ivuxolimab. The receptor source for this set is an adult with an advanced solid tumor such as melanoma, head and neck, liver or kidney cancer. CDR3s include the opening cysteine and the closing phenylalanine or tryptophan. D genes are given only for firm matches. Where a row states a size, it is once, few, many or the class of an expanded clone; other rows omit it.

v_gene: TRBV6-6
j_gene: TRBJ1-2
abundance: -
d_gene: TRBD1
CDR3aa: CASSSPTGENYGYTF
CDR3nt: TGTGCCAGCAGTTCGCCGACAGGGGAAAACTATGGCTACACCTTC

v_gene: TRBV28
j_gene: TRBJ2-3
abundance: once
d_gene: -
CDR3aa: CASSFAGKTQYF
CDR3nt: TGTGCCAGCAGTTTCGCCGGGAAGACGCAGTATTTT

v_gene: TRBV6-6
j_gene: TRBJ2-4
abundance: -
d_gene: TRBD1
CDR3aa: CASSYRPGGPKNIQYF
CDR3nt: TGTGCCAGCAGTTACAGGCCAGGGGGCCCTAAAAACATTCAGTACTTC

v_gene: TRBV28
j_gene: TRBJ2-1
abundance: -
d_gene: -
CDR3aa: CASRRDTHEQFF
CDR3nt: TGTGCCAGCCGAAGGGACACCCATGAGCAGTTCTTC

v_gene: TRBV11-3
j_gene: TRBJ1-1
abundance: -
d_gene: -
CDR3aa: CASSPGQRAFF
CDR3nt: TGTGCCAGCAGCCCGGGGCAGCGGGCTTTCTTT

v_gene: TRBV28
j_gene: TRBJ2-5
abundance: -
d_gene: TRBD2
CDR3aa: CASSLRSGRQETQYF
CDR3nt: TGTGCCAGCAGTTTAAGAAGCGGGAGGCAGGAGACCCAGTACTTC

v_gene: TRBV6-1
j_gene: TRBJ1-2
abundance: -
d_gene: -
CDR3aa: CASSEARRGANGYTF
CDR3nt: TGTGCCAGCAGTGAAGCGAGGAGAGGGGCGAATGGCTACACCTTC

v_gene: TRBV5-8
j_gene: TRBJ2-1
abundance: -
d_gene: -
CDR3aa: CASSLLDPLSYNEQFF
CDR3nt: TGTGCCAGCAGCTTGCTAGATCCTCTCTCCTACAATGAGCAGTTCTTC

v_gene: TRBV18
j_gene: TRBJ2-3
abundance: -
d_gene: TRBD1
CDR3aa: CASSLHQGASTDTQYF
CDR3nt: TGTGCCAGCTCGCTCCACCAGGGGGCCAGCACAGATACGCAGTATTTT

v_gene: TRBV7-9
j_gene: TRBJ2-7
abundance: -
d_gene: TRBD2
CDR3aa: CASSARTSGRVPYEQYF
CDR3nt: TGTGCCAGCAGCGCTCGGACTAGCGGGAGGGTCCCCTACGAGCAGTACTTC

v_gene: TRBV6-5
j_gene: TRBJ1-5
abundance: few
d_gene: -
CDR3aa: CGCSDSPGHQPQHF
CDR3nt: TGTGGGTGTTCTGACAGTCCAGGGCATCAGCCCCAGCATTTT

v_gene: TRBV7-4
j_gene: TRBJ2-7
abundance: -
d_gene: -
CDR3aa: CASSFYGGSEQYF
CDR3nt: TGTGCCAGCAGCTTTTATGGGGGAAGCGAGCAGTACTTC

v_gene: TRBV6-5
j_gene: TRBJ1-2
abundance: -
d_gene: -
CDR3aa: CASSYSKFAAYGYTF
CDR3nt: TGTGCCAGCAGTTACTCGAAATTTGCAGCCTATGGCTACACCTTC

v_gene: TRBV30
j_gene: TRBJ2-7
abundance: -
d_gene: -
CDR3aa: CAWSVGGYEQYF
CDR3nt: TGTGCCTGGAGTGTTGGGGGCTACGAGCAGTACTTC

v_gene: TRBV11-3
j_gene: TRBJ1-2
abundance: -
d_gene: TRBD1
CDR3aa: CASSLGQALGYTF
CDR3nt: TGTGCCAGCAGCTTGGGACAGGCCCTTGGGTACACCTTC

v_gene: TRBV25-1
j_gene: TRBJ2-3
abundance: -
d_gene: TRBD1
CDR3aa: CASSESRGTDTQYF
CDR3nt: TGTGCCAGCAGTGAATCCAGGGGGACAGATACGCAGTATTTT

v_gene: TRBV5-1
j_gene: TRBJ2-3
abundance: -
d_gene: -
CDR3aa: CASSLASDTDTQYF
CDR3nt: TGCGCCAGCAGCTTGGCCTCCGACACAGATACGCAGTATTTT

v_gene: TRBV12-5
j_gene: TRBJ2-3
abundance: once
d_gene: -
CDR3aa: CASTPDGYTDTQYF
CDR3nt: TGTGCTAGTACCCCCGACGGGTACACAGATACGCAGTATTTT

v_gene: TRBV11-3
j_gene: TRBJ2-3
abundance: few
d_gene: -
CDR3aa: CASSLSGGVDTQYF
CDR3nt: TGTGCCAGCAGCTTATCAGGTGGGGTGGATACGCAGTATTTT

v_gene: TRBV5-1
j_gene: TRBJ2-5
abundance: -
d_gene: -
CDR3aa: CASSSGDFQETQYF
CDR3nt: TGCGCCAGCAGCTCTGGGGACTTCCAAGAGACCCAGTACTTC

v_gene: TRBV11-3
j_gene: TRBJ1-1
abundance: -
d_gene: TRBD1
CDR3aa: CASSGFRTGEAFF
CDR3nt: TGTGCCAGCAGCGGATTCAGGACAGGAGAAGCTTTCTTT

v_gene: TRBV13
j_gene: TRBJ1-2
abundance: -
d_gene: -
CDR3aa: CASSLGSHYGYTF
CDR3nt: TGTGCCAGCAGCTTAGGTTCGCACTATGGCTACACCTTC

v_gene: TRBV28
j_gene: TRBJ2-2
abundance: -
d_gene: TRBD1
CDR3aa: CASTLLGTANTGELFF
CDR3nt: TGTGCCAGCACCCTCCTAGGGACAGCTAACACCGGGGAGCTGTTTTTT

v_gene: TRBV13
j_gene: TRBJ2-1
abundance: -
d_gene: -
CDR3aa: CASSYAPQTHEQFF
CDR3nt: TGTGCCAGCAGTTACGCTCCACAAACCCATGAGCAGTTCTTC

v_gene: TRBV5-6
j_gene: TRBJ1-5
abundance: -
d_gene: -
CDR3aa: CASSSRFRDRDQPQHF
CDR3nt: TGTGCCAGCAGCTCTCGATTCCGGGACCGAGATCAGCCCCAGCATTTT

v_gene: TRBV6-6
j_gene: TRBJ1-3
abundance: few
d_gene: TRBD1
CDR3aa: CASRKQGAGTGNTIYF
CDR3nt: TGTGCCAGCAGGAAACAGGGGGCCGGTACTGGAAACACCATATATTTT

v_gene: TRBV5-4
j_gene: TRBJ1-1
abundance: once
d_gene: -
CDR3aa: CASSLFGDYTEAFF
CDR3nt: TGTGCCAGCAGCTTGTTCGGGGATTACACTGAAGCTTTCTTT

v_gene: TRBV7-9
j_gene: TRBJ2-2
abundance: once
d_gene: -
CDR3aa: CASSPWSNTGELFF
CDR3nt: TGTGCCAGCAGCCCTTGGAGTAACACCGGGGAGCTGTTTTTT

v_gene: TRBV9
j_gene: TRBJ2-2
abundance: -
d_gene: TRBD2
CDR3aa: CASKTSGTGELFF
CDR3nt: TGTGCCAGCAAGACTAGCGGCACCGGGGAGCTGTTTTTT

v_gene: TRBV6-4
j_gene: TRBJ2-1
abundance: few
d_gene: -
CDR3aa: CASSDSGWGDEQFF
CDR3nt: TGTGCCAGCAGTGACTCCGGCTGGGGTGATGAGCAGTTCTTC

v_gene: TRBV15
j_gene: TRBJ2-2
abundance: -
d_gene: -
CDR3aa: CATSRDLNTGELFF
CDR3nt: TGTGCCACCAGCAGAGACCTAAACACCGGGGAGCTGTTTTTT

v_gene: TRBV7-9
j_gene: TRBJ2-5
abundance: medium-sized
d_gene: -
CDR3aa: CASSLAVVGAETQYF
CDR3nt: TGTGCCAGCAGCTTAGCAGTCGTTGGAGCAGAGACCCAGTACTTC

v_gene: TRBV9
j_gene: TRBJ2-6
abundance: -
d_gene: -
CDR3aa: CASSARTASGANVLTF
CDR3nt: TGTGCCAGCAGCGCGCGGACAGCGTCTGGGGCCAACGTCCTGACTTTC

v_gene: TRBV7-8
j_gene: TRBJ1-2
abundance: -
d_gene: TRBD1
CDR3aa: CASSLKSLTDRNYGYTF
CDR3nt: TGTGCCAGCAGCTTAAAGAGTCTTACGGACAGGAACTATGGCTACACCTTC

v_gene: TRBV11-3
j_gene: TRBJ2-5
abundance: -
d_gene: -
CDR3aa: CASSARRNRETQYF
CDR3nt: TGTGCCAGCAGCGCCCGCCGAAACCGAGAGACCCAGTACTTC

v_gene: TRBV6-5
j_gene: TRBJ1-1
abundance: -
d_gene: -
CDR3aa: CASSWRSEAFF
CDR3nt: TGTGCCAGCAGTTGGAGGTCTGAAGCTTTCTTT

v_gene: TRBV4-1
j_gene: TRBJ1-2
abundance: -
d_gene: -
CDR3aa: CASSQGGSGYTF
CDR3nt: TGCGCCAGCAGCCAAGGGGGGAGTGGCTACACCTTC

v_gene: TRBV5-1
j_gene: TRBJ2-2
abundance: -
d_gene: TRBD2
CDR3aa: CASSRAGELNTGELFF
CDR3nt: TGCGCCAGCAGCAGAGCGGGAGAGCTGAACACCGGGGAGCTGTTTTTT

v_gene: TRBV28
j_gene: TRBJ1-2
abundance: few
d_gene: -
CDR3aa: CASSPLEEYGYTF
CDR3nt: TGTGCCAGCAGCCCCTTGGAAGAGTATGGCTACACCTTC

v_gene: TRBV11-2
j_gene: TRBJ2-3
abundance: -
d_gene: -
CDR3aa: CASSFWGDTQYF
CDR3nt: TGTGCCAGCAGCTTCTGGGGAGATACGCAGTATTTT

v_gene: TRBV23-1
j_gene: TRBJ2-5
abundance: -
d_gene: -
CDR3aa: CARTDRQETQYF
CDR3nt: TGCGCCAGGACCGACAGGCAAGAGACCCAGTACTTC

v_gene: TRBV7-9
j_gene: TRBJ2-5
abundance: -
d_gene: -
CDR3aa: CASSPLGYQETQYF
CDR3nt: TGTGCCAGCAGTCCCTTGGGGTACCAAGAGACCCAGTACTTC

v_gene: TRBV7-2
j_gene: TRBJ2-5
abundance: -
d_gene: -
CDR3aa: CASSPQRFLEETQYF
CDR3nt: TGTGCCAGCAGCCCTCAGCGGTTCCTAGAGGAGACCCAGTACTTC

v_gene: TRBV28
j_gene: TRBJ1-3
abundance: once
d_gene: -
CDR3aa: CASSLSSGNTIYF
CDR3nt: TGTGCCAGCAGTTTAAGCTCTGGAAACACCATATATTTT

v_gene: TRBV29-1
j_gene: TRBJ1-2
abundance: once
d_gene: -
CDR3aa: CSVRDWNYGYTF
CDR3nt: TGCAGCGTCCGGGACTGGAACTATGGCTACACCTTC

v_gene: TRBV27
j_gene: TRBJ2-1
abundance: -
d_gene: -
CDR3aa: CASSRPLAYSYNEQFF
CDR3nt: TGTGCCAGCAGTCGGCCCCTGGCGTACTCCTACAATGAGCAGTTCTTC

v_gene: TRBV5-1
j_gene: TRBJ2-5
abundance: -
d_gene: -
CDR3aa: CASSLVEETQYF
CDR3nt: TGCGCCAGCAGCTTGGTAGAAGAGACCCAGTACTTC

v_gene: TRBV30
j_gene: TRBJ1-5
abundance: -
d_gene: -
CDR3aa: CAWSVSGGSNQPQHF
CDR3nt: TGTGCCTGGAGTGTATCGGGAGGCAGCAATCAGCCCCAGCATTTT

v_gene: TRBV5-5
j_gene: TRBJ1-2
abundance: -
d_gene: -
CDR3aa: CASTRPGAHYGYTF
CDR3nt: TGTGCCAGCACCCGCCCTGGGGCCCACTATGGCTACACCTTC

v_gene: TRBV5-4
j_gene: TRBJ1-1
abundance: once
d_gene: -
CDR3aa: CASSLGMNTEAFF
CDR3nt: TGTGCCAGCAGCCTAGGGATGAACACTGAAGCTTTCTTT

v_gene: TRBV9
j_gene: TRBJ2-1
abundance: -
d_gene: -
CDR3aa: CASSPDPLDGNEQFF
CDR3nt: TGTGCCAGCAGCCCGGACCCGCTTGATGGGAATGAGCAGTTCTTC

v_gene: TRBV19
j_gene: TRBJ2-2
abundance: -
d_gene: -
CDR3aa: CASKATQGSTGELFF
CDR3nt: TGTGCCAGTAAAGCGACACAGGGATCTACCGGGGAGCTGTTTTTT

v_gene: TRBV6-1
j_gene: TRBJ2-6
abundance: -
d_gene: -
CDR3aa: CATTPWDPGANVLTF
CDR3nt: TGTGCCACCACACCATGGGACCCTGGGGCCAACGTCCTGACTTTC

v_gene: TRBV7-3
j_gene: TRBJ2-3
abundance: -
d_gene: -
CDR3aa: CASSLSRDTQYF
CDR3nt: TGTGCCAGCAGCTTATCAAGAGATACGCAGTATTTT

v_gene: TRBV2
j_gene: TRBJ1-3
abundance: -
d_gene: -
CDR3aa: CASSDLQVSGNTIYF
CDR3nt: TGTGCCAGCAGTGATTTACAAGTCTCTGGAAACACCATATATTTT